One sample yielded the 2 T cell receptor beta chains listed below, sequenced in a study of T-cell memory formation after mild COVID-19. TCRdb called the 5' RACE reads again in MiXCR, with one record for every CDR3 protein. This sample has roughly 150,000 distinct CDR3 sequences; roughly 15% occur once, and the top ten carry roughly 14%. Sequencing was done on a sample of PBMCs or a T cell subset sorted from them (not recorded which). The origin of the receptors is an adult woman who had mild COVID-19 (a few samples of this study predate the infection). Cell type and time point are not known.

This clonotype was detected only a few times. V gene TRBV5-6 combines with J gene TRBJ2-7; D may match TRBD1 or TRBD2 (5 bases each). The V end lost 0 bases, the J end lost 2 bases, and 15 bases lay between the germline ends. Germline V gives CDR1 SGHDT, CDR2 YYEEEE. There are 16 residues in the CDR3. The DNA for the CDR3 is TGTGCCAGCAGCTTGGCCGTCCCCCAGGGACCCTACGAGCAGTACTTC. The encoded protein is CASSLAVPQGPYEQYF.

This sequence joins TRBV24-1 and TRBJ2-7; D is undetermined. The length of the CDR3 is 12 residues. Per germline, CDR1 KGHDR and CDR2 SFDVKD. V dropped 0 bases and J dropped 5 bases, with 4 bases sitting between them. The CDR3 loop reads CATSDLADEQYF. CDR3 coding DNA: TGTGCCACCAGTGATTTGGCAGACGAGCAGTACTTC.